This record looks at one TCR beta chain sequence and its context. The CDR3 is 16 amino acids. The germline V gene has CDR1 LNHDA and CDR2 SQIVND (reference sequence). V lost 0 bases to trimming and J lost 4 bases, with 15 bases between them. The data were taken from a study of blood T cell repertoires in COVID-19. Turning to the study itself: From the United States, Italy and Spain came samples of acute and convalescent COVID-19.

As originally analysed: From reference gene primer amplification, estimates of nucleated cell counts were derived. Clones were sequenced by immunoSEQ multiplex PCR, and TCRdb holds only the in-frame ones, with some missing. The V and J calls and clone size come from that table; D and trimming were worked out from the DNA. Of approximately 260,000 clones listed, approximately 83% are singletons. The chain carries TRBV19 and TRBJ1-2; no definite D call. This TCR came from an older woman with acute or convalescent COVID-19. Sequenced input: peripheral blood. This chain's CDR3 is CASSIDRMPPGYGYTF. CDR3 coding DNA: TGTGCCAGTAGTATAGATCGGATGCCACCAGGCTATGGCTACACCTTC.